One and the same sample provided the 31 T cell receptor beta chains below, sequenced in a study of blood T cell repertoires in COVID-19. Profiled with immunoSEQ multiplex PCR; TCRdb holds only in-frame clones, not every one. The sample has about 140,000 clones, 88% seen once. The sequenced sample was peripheral blood. These receptors came from a man between 65 and 85 years old with acute or convalescent COVID-19.

V and J are TRBV9 and TRBJ2-5, with 8 nucleotides matching TRBD2. The DNA end lines up better with TRBJ2-7; the J call may be wrong. Germline loops: CDR1 SGDLS, CDR2 YYNGEE. The CDR3 is 15 residues long. DNA of the CDR3: TGTGCCAGCAGCGACGGACTAGCCCTCACCAACGAGCAGTACTTC. Its translation: CASSDGLALTNEQYF.

The count of this clone is one. The chain uses TRBV10-1 and TRBJ2-1, with D unclear. Germline values: CDR1 WNHNN, CDR2 SYGVQD (reference sequence). V was cut by 6 bases and J by 4 bases, with 10 bases left in between. The CDR3 has 13 amino acids. The CDR3 DNA sequence: TGCGCCAGCAGGCTAGAAGCGTACAATGAGCAGTTCTTC. Its translation: CASRLEAYNEQFF.

V and J are TRBV6-1 and TRBJ2-7, with TRBD2 identical over 9 bases. V gave up 4 bases and J gave up 0 bases; unmatched junction bases: 7. There are 16 residues in the CDR3. CDR1 and CDR2 (germline): MNHNS, SASEGT. CDR3 coding DNA: TGTGCCAGCAGTGGTCTTAGCGGGGGTAGCTCCTACGAGCAGTACTTC. Translated: CASSGLSGGSSYEQYF.

V is TRBV27 and J is TRBJ1-6, with TRBD1 identical over 11 bases. There are 16 residues in the CDR3. The ends lost 3 bases at V and 9 bases at J; junction bases unmatched: 7. Germline CDR1 MNHEY, CDR2 SMNVEV (reference sequence). This CDR3 is CASSFRGQGVFSPLHF. The CDR3 DNA reads TGTGCCAGCAGTTTCCGGGGACAGGGGGTGTTTTCACCCCTCCACTTT.

The chain recombines TRBV9 with TRBJ1-1; D possibly corresponds to TRBD1 (5 bases). CDR1 is SGDLS, CDR2 YYNGEE, per germline. This CDR3 has 14 residues. V dropped 0 bases and J dropped 1 base, with 7 bases sitting between them. CDR3 in amino acids: CASSVGQGNTEAFF. CDR3 coding DNA: TGTGCCAGCAGCGTAGGGCAGGGGAACACTGAAGCTTTCTTT.

The rearrangement joins TRBV6-5 to TRBJ2-5, with D perhaps TRBD1 (6 bases). V was trimmed by 7 bases and J by 1 base, leaving 16 bases between them. Germline loops: CDR1 MNHEY, CDR2 SVGAGI. The CDR3 contains 15 residues. This CDR3 reads CASTKQGALQETQYF. The CDR3 DNA follows: TGTGCCAGCACCAAACAGGGAGCCCTCCAAGAGACCCAGTACTTC.

The chain employs TRBV3-1 (or the pseudogene TRBV3-2) and TRBJ1-1; D call uncertain. Trimming shortened V by 1 base and J by 10 bases, and 13 bases separated the two germline ends. This CDR3 comprises 13 residues. CDR1 is LGHDT and CDR2 is YNNKEL in the germline V gene (reference sequence). The CDR3 here is CASSQVPRVGAFF. In DNA, the CDR3 is TGTGCCAGCAGCCAAGTCCCCCGGGTGGGAGCTTTCTTT.

The chain links TRBV4-1 to TRBJ1-1; D possibly corresponds to TRBD1 (5 bases). Trimming took off 1 base at V and 4 bases at J, with 16 bases between the two ends. There are 16 residues in the CDR3. The germline V gene has CDR1 MGHRA and CDR2 YSYEKL. The CDR3 region is CASSQAGVSGGTEAFF. The CDR3 DNA sequence: TGCGCCAGCAGCCAAGCTGGGGTCAGCGGGGGCACTGAAGCTTTCTTT.

For the CDR3, the DNA is TGTGCCAGCAGCTCACGGAGACTAGCGGGGGGTGGTGAGCAGTACTTC. This gives the protein CASSSRRLAGGGEQYF. The V and J genes are TRBV7-8 and TRBJ2-7; 13 bases map to TRBD2. V was pared by 4 bases and J by 7 bases, with 10 bases of the junction left unmatched. Per germline, CDR1 SGHVS and CDR2 FQNEAQ. The CDR3 has 16 residues. The variable domain in full, with the rest retrieved from reference TRBV7-8 and TRBJ2-7, is GAGVSQSPRYKVAKRGQDVALRCDPISGHVSLFWYQQALGQGPEFLTYFQNEAQLDKSGLPSDRFFAERPEGSVSTLKIQRTQQEDSAVYLCASSSRRLAGGGEQYFGPGTRLTVT.

This clone was seen only a few times. The genes are TRBV9 and TRBJ1-6; 9 bases are shared with TRBD1. This CDR3 region has 16 residues. V shed 4 bases and J 7 bases; nucleotides not matched to a gene: 9. Looked up from germline, CDR1 is SGDLS and CDR2 is YYNGEE. CDR3 in amino acids: CASSSTSGTGNSPLHF. CDR3 sequence (DNA): TGTGCCAGCAGCTCCACTTCCGGGACAGGGAATTCACCCCTCCACTTT.

This clone was seen ten or more times. The CDR3 region has the DNA TGTGCCAGTAGTACAAACAACCCAACTAATGAAAAACTGTTTTTT. Translation gives CASSTNNPTNEKLFF. The J gene is TRBJ1-4, the V gene TRBV19; D is uncertain. CDR3 length: 15 residues. CDR1 is LNHDA, CDR2 SQIVND, per germline (reference sequence). Deletions cut 4 bases from V and 0 bases from J, with 9 bases between.

The genes are TRBV10-3 and TRBJ2-1; 7 bases map to TRBD1. Germline loops: CDR1 ENHRY, CDR2 SYGVKD. The V and J ends lost 3 bases and 1 base, in that order; junction bases with no gene match: 9. CDR3 length equals 17 residues. CDR3 amino acids: CAISDSGGQRSYNEQFF. The CDR3 bases are TGTGCCATCAGTGACTCAGGGGGACAACGATCCTACAATGAGCAGTTCTTC.

This clone appeared once. The chain employs TRBV19 and TRBJ1-2; D is undetermined. Trimming removed 3 bases from V and 7 bases from J, with 9 bases in between. Germline V CDR1 and CDR2: LNHDA, SQIVND (reference sequence). The CDR3 is 12 residues long. The DNA of the CDR3 is TGTGCCAGTAGTATGATTACGGGTGGCTACACCTTC. Protein sequence: CASSMITGGYTF. The full variable domain, completed using reference TRBV19 and TRBJ1-2, is DGGITQSPKYLFRKEGQNVTLSCEQNLNHDAMYWYRQDPGQGLRLIYYSQIVNDFQKGDIAEGYSVSREKKESFPLTVTSAQKNPTAFYLCASSMITGGYTFGSGTRLTVV.

The V call is TRBV27, the J call TRBJ1-2; D is unresolved. The V end lost 1 base, the J end lost 4 bases, and 7 bases lay between the germline ends. In germline, CDR1 is MNHEY, CDR2 SMNVEV (reference sequence). CDR3 size: 13 residues. The CDR3 DNA follows: TGTGCCAGCAGTTTATACAGCTCCTATGGCTACACCTTC. Its translation is CASSLYSSYGYTF.

The rearrangement joins TRBV7-9 to TRBJ2-2, with 7 bases matching TRBD2. The V gene's germline CDR1 is SEHNR and CDR2 FQNEAQ (reference sequence). J was trimmed by 0 bases and V by 6 bases; bases with no gene match: 1. This CDR3 has 14 amino acids. The CDR3 DNA sequence: TGTGCCAGCAGGGCGGGAGCGAACACCGGGGAGCTGTTTTTT. It encodes CASRAGANTGELFF. The full variable domain, its missing parts supplied by reference TRBV7-9 and TRBJ2-2, is DTGVSQNPRHKITKRGQNVTFRCDPISEHNRLYWYRQTLGQGPEFLTYFQNEAQLEKSRLLSDRFSAERPKGSFSTLEIQRTEQGDSAMYLCASRAGANTGELFFGEGSRLTVL.

The CDR3 region has the DNA TGTGCCAGCAGCGCCGGACAGGGTTCAGATACGCAGTATTTT. As protein: CASSAGQGSDTQYF. The rearrangement joins TRBV11-2 to TRBJ2-3; 8 bases align to TRBD1. Germline V gene lookup returns CDR1 SGHAT and CDR2 FQNNGV. CDR3 size: 14 residues. The trim removed 5 bases at V and 4 bases at J, leaving 5 bases unmatched.

The chain uses TRBV14 and TRBJ1-1; D gene ambiguous. Germline V gene sequence: CDR1 SGHDN, CDR2 FVKESK. The V end was cut by 0 bases, the J end by 11 bases, with 13 bases between. The CDR3 contains 13 residues. CDR3 DNA sequence: TGTGCCAGCAGCCAAGATGGCGGGATTAGGGCTTTCTTT. Residues: CASSQDGGIRAFF. The full variable domain, in which reference TRBV14 and TRBJ1-1 provide the parts outside the CDR3, is EAGVTQFPSHSVIEKGQTVTLRCDPISGHDNLYWYRRVMGKEIKFLLHFVKESKQDESGMPNNRFLAERTGGTYSTLKVQPAELEDSGVYFCASSQDGGIRAFFGQGTRLTVV.

The gene calls are TRBV5-1 and TRBJ1-5, with 7 bases matching TRBD1. With 4 bases clipped from V and 4 bases from J, the junction kept 5 bases outside the gene matches. CDR3 size: 14 residues. CDR1 SGHRS and CDR2 YFSETQ come from the germline V gene. Here the CDR3 reads CASSQGTENQPQHF. CDR3 bases: TGCGCCAGCAGCCAAGGGACAGAGAATCAGCCCCAGCATTTT.

The rearrangement joins TRBV5-1 to TRBJ2-2; D uncertain. Germline CDR1 is SGHRS and CDR2 is YFSETQ. Trimming shortened V by 1 base and J by 1 base, and 8 bases separated the two germline ends. The length of the CDR3 is 15 residues. The CDR3 region has the DNA TGCGCCAGCAGCTTGTTCGAGATGAACACCGGGGAGCTGTTTTTT. Amino acids: CASSLFEMNTGELFF.

This clone was detected only a few times. The chain has TRBV7-2 and TRBJ2-1; TRBD1 matches at 9 bases. CDR3 length: 14 amino acids. Germline trimming cut 5 bases from V and 8 bases from J; bases unmatched to any gene: 7. In germline, CDR1 is SGHTA, CDR2 FQGNSA. CDR3 sequence: CASSMDRGQDEQFF. In DNA, the CDR3 is TGTGCCAGCAGCATGGACAGGGGTCAGGATGAGCAGTTCTTC.

This clone is a singleton in its sample. V is TRBV21-1 and J is TRBJ1-1; the D call in the table, TRBD1, was not verified against the DNA. TRBV21-1 is a known pseudogene. This CDR3 is 17 amino acids long. CDR3 loop: CASSSRQGTYRNTEAFF. The CDR3 DNA reads as TGTGCCAGCAGCAGCAGACAGGGAACTTATAGGAACACTGAAGCTTTCTTT.

CDR3 in amino acids: CASVTGSSYNSPLHF. CDR3 nucleotides: TGTGCCAGCGTGACGGGAAGCTCCTATAATTCACCCCTCCACTTT. The chain employs TRBV28 and TRBJ1-6, with no clear D. CDR1 is MDHEN and CDR2 is SYDVKM in the germline V gene. V lost 8 bases, J lost 0 bases, and 11 bases lay in between. This CDR3 has 15 amino acids. The variable domain in full, completed from reference TRBV28 and TRBJ1-6, reads DVKVTQSSRYLVKRTGEKVFLECVQDMDHENMFWYRQDPGLGLRLIYFSYDVKMKEKGDIPEGYSVSREKKERFSLILESASTNQTSMYLCASVTGSSYNSPLHFGNGTRLTVT.

The CDR3 sequence is CASSVSGYEQYF. The CDR3 DNA is TGTGCCAGCAGTGTCTCGGGCTACGAGCAGTACTTC. The chain recombines TRBV2 with TRBJ2-7; no clear D. The germline V and J ends were trimmed by 4 bases and 3 bases, with 7 bases remaining between them. Germline CDR1 is SNHLY and CDR2 is FYNNEI. There are 12 residues in the CDR3.

The J gene is TRBJ1-5, the V gene TRBV30, with 8 positions matching TRBD1. The CDR3 is made up of 13 amino acids. The V gene end was trimmed by 4 bases and the J gene end by 6 bases; junction bases not matched to a gene: 5. Germline V lookup: CDR1 GTSNPN, CDR2 SVGIG (reference sequence). The CDR3 loop reads CAWTGGPGQPQHF. The CDR3 nucleotides read TGTGCCTGGACAGGGGGCCCTGGTCAGCCCCAGCATTTT.

V usage is TRBV7-9 and J usage is TRBJ2-7; perhaps TRBD1 as D (6 bases). The germline V and J ends were trimmed by 1 base and 2 bases, with 12 bases remaining between them. Germline loops: CDR1 SEHNR, CDR2 FQNEAQ (reference sequence). CDR3 length equals 15 residues. The CDR3 sequence: CASSLGTGTPYEQYF. CDR3 DNA: TGTGCCAGCAGCTTAGGAACAGGGACCCCCTACGAGCAGTACTTC.

This rearrangement joins TRBV27 to TRBJ1-1; D call uncertain. The V gene lost 2 bases and the J gene lost 2 bases, with 6 bases spanning the gap. The CDR3 consists of 13 residues. Germline V gene data show CDR1 as MNHEY and CDR2 as SMNVEV (reference sequence). This chain's CDR3 is CASSLLANTEAFF. As DNA, the CDR3 is TGTGCCAGCAGTTTACTAGCTAACACTGAAGCTTTCTTT.

The chain couples TRBV27 to TRBJ2-1; possibly TRBD2 for D (6 bases). This CDR3 is 15 amino acids long. Trimming stripped 3 bases from V and 4 bases from J, with 13 bases between. The V gene's germline CDR1 is MNHEY and CDR2 SMNVEV (reference sequence). CDR3 coding DNA: TGTGCCAGCAGTTTCGGCGGGACGGGGTACAATGAGCAGTTCTTC. It is translated as CASSFGGTGYNEQFF.

Only a few counts were recorded for this clone. The V and J genes are TRBV6-5 and TRBJ1-4; 7 bases are shared with TRBD1. J gave up 3 bases and V 6 bases, and 7 bases lay outside the gene matches. Germline V gene data show CDR1 as MNHEY and CDR2 as SVGAGI. The CDR3 has 15 residues. CDR3: CASSRGTVPNEKLFF. CDR3 sequence (DNA): TGTGCCAGCAGCCGTGGGACAGTCCCTAATGAAAAACTGTTTTTT.

The J gene is TRBJ2-2, the V gene TRBV28, with TRBD2 as a possible D gene (6 bases). The CDR3 is made up of 15 amino acids. V lost 8 bases and J lost 1, with 14 bases in between. Per germline, CDR1 MDHEN and CDR2 SYDVKM. In nucleotides, the CDR3 is TGTGCCAGCCGGGGTGGGAGGTGGAACACCGGGGAGCTGTTTTTT. This codes for CASRGGRWNTGELFF.

The chain carries TRBV7-3 and TRBJ2-2; 10 nucleotides align to TRBD2. CDR1 is SGHTA and CDR2 is FQGTGA in the germline V gene. Unmatched junction bases numbered 5, after V lost 4 bases and J lost 6 bases. The CDR3 consists of 15 residues. The CDR3 DNA reads as TGTGCCAGCAGCTCCCGAGCGGGAGGGCCCGGGGAGCTGTTTTTT. Translated: CASSSRAGGPGELFF. The full variable domain, rest sourced from reference TRBV7-3 and TRBJ2-2, is GAGVSQTPSNKVTEKGKYVELRCDPISGHTALYWYRQSLGQGPEFLIYFQGTGAADDSGLPNDRFFAVRPEGSVSTLKIQRTERGDSAVYLCASSSRAGGPGELFFGEGSRLTVL.

The V call is TRBV27, the J call TRBJ2-7; D is possibly TRBD2 (5 bases). The CDR3 runs to 14 residues. Germline CDR1 MNHEY, CDR2 SMNVEV (reference sequence). V lost 8 bases and J lost 2, with 16 bases in between. CDR3 residues: CASSPRGLPYEQYF. The DNA for the CDR3 is TGTGCCAGCTCTCCCAGAGGGCTGCCCTACGAGCAGTACTTC.